Below, 10 T cell receptor beta chains from the same sample are listed, as sequenced in a study of T-cell reconstitution after alpha-beta-depleted transplantation in children. A library of TCRbeta sequences, prepared with unique molecular identifiers, was generated. One entry per CDR3 protein results from TCRdb running MiXCR on the PCR reads. The sample has some 76,000 distinct CDR3 sequences, under 13% seen once; the top ten hold roughly an eighth. The sequences come from PBMCs, collected before TCRalphabeta/CD19-depleted stem cell transplant. All receptors come from a boy between 10 and 17 years old with acute myeloid leukemia, due to receive a stem cell transplant.

This chain connects TRBV12-3 or TRBV12-4 to TRBJ1-2; TRBD1 is a possible D gene (5 bases). Trimming removed 7 bases from V and 7 bases from J, with 13 bases in between. The CDR3 sequence is 12 residues long. CDR3 in DNA: TGTGCCAGCACCCGGGACGTACCTGGCTACACCTTC. Its translation: CASTRDVPGYTF.

This clonotype was counted only a few times. The chain employs TRBV7-9 and TRBJ2-3; D is uncertain. The CDR3 spans 15 residues. V was cut by 5 bases and J by 4 bases, with 16 bases left in between. Germline CDR1 SEHNR, CDR2 FQNEAQ (reference sequence). The CDR3 region has the DNA TGTGCCAGCAGCCCCCCCCGGATCTGGGCAGATACGCAGTATTTT. Protein: CASSPPRIWADTQYF.

The sample holds many counts of this clonotype. The chain couples TRBV11-2 to TRBJ2-5, with TRBD1 as a possible D gene (5 bases). The CDR3 contains 16 residues. The germline gives CDR1 SGHAT, CDR2 FQNNGV. V lost 1 base to trimming and J lost 5 bases, with 17 bases between them. The CDR3 loop reads CASSLGVGATGETQYF. The CDR3 nucleotides are TGTGCCAGCAGCTTAGGGGTAGGGGCTACCGGGGAGACCCAGTACTTC.

This clonotype was counted ten times or more. In DNA form, the CDR3 reads TGTGCCATTTCGTTTTTCCGGGACAGGGGCAATCAGCCCCAGCATTTT. It yields the protein CAISFFRDRGNQPQHF. The chain is built from TRBV27 and TRBJ1-5, with 9 bases lining up with TRBD1. Trimming cost V 10 bases and J 2 bases; bases outside gene matches: 12. Germline V gene data show CDR1 as MNHEY and CDR2 as SMNVEV (reference sequence). The CDR3 loop spans 16 amino acids.

This clonotype was picked up many times. V gene TRBV7-8 combines with J gene TRBJ2-7; a possible D gene is TRBD1 (5 bases). This CDR3 comprises 17 residues. Germline V gene data show CDR1 as SGHVS and CDR2 as FQNEAQ. Between the trimmed V and J ends, which lost 6 bases and 2 bases, there was a span of 23 bases. CDR3 region: CASRQKWGPNVTYEQYF. Here the CDR3 DNA reads TGTGCCAGCAGACAAAAATGGGGCCCGAACGTTACCTACGAGCAGTACTTC.

As regards this clonotype: One base away lies a much larger clone, so this may be a sequencing read error. The V and J genes are TRBV11-2 and TRBJ2-3; 7 bases agree with TRBD2. With V trimmed by 2 bases and J by 4 bases, 9 bases remained unmatched. Germline V gene lookup returns CDR1 SGHAT and CDR2 FQNNGV. CDR3 size: 16 residues. This CDR3 reads CASSLHPAGLPDTQYF. In DNA, the CDR3 is TGTGCCAGCAGCTTACATCCAGCGGGGTTGCCAGATACGCAGTATTTT.

This clonotype showed up many times. The chain combines TRBV4-2 with TRBJ2-5, with a weak D call TRBD1 (5 bases). Trimming pared 1 base from V and 0 bases from J, leaving 15 bases between. The CDR3 has 17 residues. The V gene's germline CDR1 is LGHNA and CDR2 YNFKEQ. As DNA, the CDR3 is TGTGCCAGCAGCCAAGTAGGGGCTGGAACGTACCAAGAGACCCAGTACTTC. This sequence encodes CASSQVGAGTYQETQYF.

There are many counts of this clonotype. The V and J genes are TRBV5-1 and TRBJ2-3, with a possible D match to TRBD1 (6 bases). The V and J ends lost 3 bases and 4 bases respectively, with 15 bases between them. The germline CDR1 and CDR2 sequences are SGHRS and YFSETQ. This CDR3 spans 15 amino acids. The CDR3 DNA reads TGCGCCAGCAGCTCCCGGACAGCACTTTCAGATACGCAGTATTTT. Amino acid sequence: CASSSRTALSDTQYF.

The sample holds many counts of this clonotype. The chain combines TRBV5-1 with TRBJ2-1; the match to TRBD1 covers 7 bases. With 4 bases clipped from V and 0 bases from J, the junction kept 7 bases outside the gene matches. The length of the CDR3 is 16 residues. In germline, CDR1 is SGHRS, CDR2 YFSETQ. CDR3 in amino acids: CASSDWTGPSYNEQFF. The CDR3 region has the DNA TGCGCCAGCAGCGATTGGACAGGTCCCTCCTACAATGAGCAGTTCTTC. Full variable domain (rest looked up from reference TRBV5-1 and TRBJ2-1): KAGVTQTPRYLIKTRGQQVTLSCSPISGHRSVSWYQQTPGQGLQFLFEYFSETQRNKGNFPGRFSGRQFSNSRSEMNVSTLELGDSALYLCASSDWTGPSYNEQFFGPGTRLTVL.

The chain couples TRBV7-9 to TRBJ2-1; TRBD2 aligns across 7 bases. The CDR3 totals 17 residues. Trimming cost V 1 base and J 1 base; bases outside gene matches: 7. The V gene's germline CDR1 is SEHNR and CDR2 FQNEAQ (reference sequence). The CDR3 DNA reads TGTGCCAGCAGCTTAGGTGGCGGGAGAGGTTCCTACAATGAGCAGTTCTTC. Amino acids: CASSLGGGRGSYNEQFF.